This T cell receptor beta chain is from a study of shared clonotypes between healthy human individuals. Regarding the study as a whole: The naive CD4 repertoires of several donors were compared, and approximately 5% of clonotypes were shared. Generally, naive subsets came out with larger estimated richness than memory subsets.

Libraries were prepared by immunoSEQ multiplex PCR; TCRdb keeps only in-frame clonotypes and omits some of them. This table has over 95,000 clones, 68% appearing once. About this clone itself: Antigen unknown.

CDR3 length equals 14 residues. V was cut by 2 bases and J by 0 bases, with 8 bases left in between. Germline V gene lookup returns CDR1 MGHDK and CDR2 SYGVNS. CD8 memory pooled CD45RO+ cells and CCR7-negative CD45RA+ TemRA cells. Material for sequencing was memory CD8+ T cells sorted from blood. Described subset: CD45RO+ cells pooled with CCR7-negative TemRA cells. This receptor was taken from a woman aged 25 to 45 in good health. V is TRBV25-1 and J is TRBJ2-7; no clear D. The CDR3 nucleotides read TGTGCCAGCAGTGAAACGGACCACTCCTACGAGCAGTACTTC. It is translated as CASSETDHSYEQYF.